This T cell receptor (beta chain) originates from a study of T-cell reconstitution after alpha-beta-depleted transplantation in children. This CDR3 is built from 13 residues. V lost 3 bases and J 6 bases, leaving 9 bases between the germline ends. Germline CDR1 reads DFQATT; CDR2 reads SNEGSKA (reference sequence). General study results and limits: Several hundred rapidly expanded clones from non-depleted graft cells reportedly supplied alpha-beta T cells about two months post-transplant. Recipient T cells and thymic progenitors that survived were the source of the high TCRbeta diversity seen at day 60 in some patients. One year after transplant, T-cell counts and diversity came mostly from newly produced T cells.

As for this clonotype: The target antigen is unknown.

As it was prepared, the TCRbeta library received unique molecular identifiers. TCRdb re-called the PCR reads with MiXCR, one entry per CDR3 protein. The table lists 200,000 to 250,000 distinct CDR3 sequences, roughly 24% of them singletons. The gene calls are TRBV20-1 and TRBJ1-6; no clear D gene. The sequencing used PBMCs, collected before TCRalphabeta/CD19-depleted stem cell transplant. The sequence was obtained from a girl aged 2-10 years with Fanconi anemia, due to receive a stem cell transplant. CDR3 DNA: TGCAGTGCTAGCGGACCGGCTAATTCACCCCTCCACTTT. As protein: CSASGPANSPLHF.